The T cell receptor beta chain under discussion was sequenced for a study of human T cells and chemical hapten exposure. Many counts were recorded for this clonotype. As to time point: pre-sensitization, week 0. Regarding treatment: therapeutic diphenylcyclopropenone sensitization with weekly scalp DPC. CDR1 MNHNS and CDR2 SASEGT come from the germline V gene. The V and J ends lost 4 bases and 3 bases, in that order; junction bases with no gene match: 10. The CDR3 spans 16 residues. TCRdb reprocessed the RACE reads with MiXCR, giving one entry per CDR3 protein. This sample has more than 250,000 distinct CDR3 sequences, with 8.6% found just once.

Sequenced here: whole blood, sampled in connection with sensitization to the hapten diphenylcyclopropenone (DPC). The V and J genes are TRBV6-1 and TRBJ2-7, with TRBD2 identical over 9 bases. This TCR derives from a woman aged 40 to 50 with alopecia areata. Some clones in this sample may be carry-over from other donors' samples. In DNA, the CDR3 is TGTGCCAGCAGTGGTGGACTAGCGAGCTACCTCTACGAGCAGTACTTC. Translation: CASSGGLASYLYEQYF.